These T cell receptor beta chains were read from a single sample in a study of CD8 T cells in Susac syndrome. TCRdb passed the immunoSEQ multiplex PCR reads through MiXCR, listing each CDR3 protein once. The table records about 180,000 distinct CDR3 sequences, roughly 94% of them present only once. The specimen was CD4+ T cells from PBMCs. Every receptor here comes from a human donor with Susac syndrome. CDR3s include the opening cysteine and the closing phenylalanine or tryptophan. Each record gives: V gene, D gene, clone size, J gene, CDR3 DNA, CDR3 protein. D genes are given only for firm matches. Expanded clones are given a class, and other clones once, few, many or no size at all.

>TRBV25-1|NA|NA|TRBJ1-1
TGTGCCAGCAGTGAATATACTGAAGGATCCACTGAAGCTTTCTTT
CASSEYTEGSTEAFF
>TRBV14|NA|NA|TRBJ2-5
TGTGCCAGCAGCCAACTCCCAGGGCCGGAGACCCAGTACTTC
CASSQLPGPETQYF
>TRBV4-3|NA|NA|TRBJ2-2
TGCGCCAGCAGCCAAGACATGAACACCGGGGAGCTGTTTTTT
CASSQDMNTGELFF
>TRBV5-1|NA|NA|TRBJ2-6
TGCGCCAGCAGCTTGGGGGACCTTACAGCGTCTGGGGCCAACGTCCTGACTTTC
CASSLGDLTASGANVLTF
>TRBV20-1|NA|NA|TRBJ1-2
TGCAGTGCTAAGGGGGCTAACTATGGCTACACCTTC
CSAKGANYGYTF
>TRBV30|NA|NA|TRBJ2-2
TGTGCCTGGAGTACGACACTAAGGAACACCGGGGAGCTGTTTTTT
CAWSTTLRNTGELFF
>TRBV20-1|NA|NA|TRBJ1-2
TGCAGTGCTCCGAACGGGGGGGACTATGGCTACACCTTC
CSAPNGGDYGYTF
>TRBV20-1|NA|NA|TRBJ2-5
TGCAGTCTGGTGACTGGGTCTCAGACCCAGTACTTC
CSLVTGSQTQYF
>TRBV19|TRBD2|NA|TRBJ2-1
TGTGCCAGTAGTATCCGACATAGCGGGGGCAACAATGAGCAGTTCTTC
CASSIRHSGGNNEQFF
>TRBV3-1|TRBD2|NA|TRBJ2-1
TGTGCCAGCAGGTCCCTAGGGGAAGCGGGGGGCCTCCATGAGCAGTTCTTC
CASRSLGEAGGLHEQFF
>TRBV5-1|NA|NA|TRBJ1-1
TGCGCCAGCAGCCCACTAACAGGGAACACTGAAGCTTTCTTT
CASSPLTGNTEAFF
>TRBV20-1|TRBD1|NA|TRBJ2-7
TGCAGTGCTAACGACCCGGCGCGGACAGGGCAACACGAGCAGTACTTC
CSANDPARTGQHEQYF
>TRBV6-6|NA|NA|TRBJ2-7
TGTGCCAGCAGTGACACGCGGGGCAGCTCCTACGAGCAGTACTTC
CASSDTRGSSYEQYF
>TRBV19|NA|NA|TRBJ1-5
TGTGCCAGTAAGGCCAGGTCAAATCAGCCCCAGCATTTT
CASKARSNQPQHF
>TRBV21-1|NA|NA|TRBJ2-4
TGTGCCAGCGAATCGCCCATCGTTGGGGAGGTAGCCAAAAACATTCAGTACTTC
CASESPIVGEVAKNIQYF
>TRBV4-3|TRBD1|once|TRBJ1-5
TGCGCCAGCAGCCAAACTGGGGACAGTAAGCAGCCCCAGCATTTT
CASSQTGDSKQPQHF
>TRBV11-2|NA|NA|TRBJ1-6
TGTGCCAGCAGCTTACAGGGCGCGGGGAATTCACCCCTCCACTTT
CASSLQGAGNSPLHF
>TRBV7-2|NA|NA|TRBJ2-1
TGTGCCAGCACCCCAGGCAGCGATGAGCAGTTCTTC
CASTPGSDEQFF
>TRBV2|NA|NA|TRBJ1-2
TGTGCCAGCCGGGGATCTAACTATGGCTACACCTTC
CASRGSNYGYTF
>TRBV10-1|NA|NA|TRBJ2-2
TGCGCCAGCAGTGAGTCGAATCAGAACACCGGGGAGCTGTTTTTT
CASSESNQNTGELFF
>TRBV20-1|NA|NA|TRBJ2-1
TGCAGTGCTAGAGAAGAGGCGGACAATGAGCAGTTCTTC
CSAREEADNEQFF
>TRBV5-1|NA|NA|TRBJ2-3
TGCGCCAGCAGCCCAGAGGGGAGAACTAGCACAGATACGCAGTATTTT
CASSPEGRTSTDTQYF
>TRBV15|TRBD2|NA|TRBJ2-1
TGTGCCACCAGCAGTACTTGGACTAGCGGGAGGCAAAGGGATGAGCAGTTCTTC
CATSSTWTSGRQRDEQFF
>TRBV5-1|NA|NA|TRBJ2-5
TGCGCCAGCAGCTTTTTAGGGAGCCAAGAGACCCAGTACTTC
CASSFLGSQETQYF
>TRBV29-1|TRBD1|few|TRBJ2-1
TGCAGCGGGGTGAGGGGGCGGAATGAGCAGTTCTTC
CSGVRGRNEQFF
>TRBV28|NA|NA|TRBJ2-3
TGTGCCAGCAACGTTAGGGGTTTTCGAGATACGCAGTATTTT
CASNVRGFRDTQYF
>TRBV12-3/TRBV12-4|NA|NA|TRBJ2-7
TGTGCCAGCAGCCCCGCGCGCCGAAGCGAGCAGTACTTC
CASSPARRSEQYF
>TRBV28|NA|NA|TRBJ2-7
TGTGCCAGCAGTCCCGGGACACCATTCGGCCACGAGCAGTACTTC
CASSPGTPFGHEQYF
>TRBV20-1|NA|NA|TRBJ2-7
TGCAGTGCTAGAGCGGGGGGCACCACATCCACCGAGCAGTACTTC
CSARAGGTTSTEQYF
>TRBV20-1|TRBD2|NA|TRBJ2-3
TGCAGTGCTACCTTAGCGGGAGGGACAGATACGCAGTATTTT
CSATLAGGTDTQYF
>TRBV3-1|TRBD1|NA|TRBJ1-6
TGTGCCAGCAGCCCCCGGGACAGGGGTAATTCACCCCTCCACTTT
CASSPRDRGNSPLHF
>TRBV28|TRBD2|NA|TRBJ2-3
TGTGCCAGCAGTCTTTGGACTAGCGGGGCTAGCACAGATACGCAGTATTTT
CASSLWTSGASTDTQYF
>TRBV12-3/TRBV12-4|NA|NA|TRBJ2-3
TGTGCCAGCAGGGCGATAAGCACAGATACGCAGTATTTT
CASRAISTDTQYF
>TRBV7-9|NA|NA|TRBJ1-2
TGTGCCAGCAGCTTCCGGGACGCCCTAGAGGGCTACACCTTC
CASSFRDALEGYTF
>TRBV6-6|NA|NA|TRBJ1-5
TGTGCCAGCAGTTACGGGGGCAATCAGCCCCAGCATTTT
CASSYGGNQPQHF
>TRBV29-1|NA|NA|TRBJ2-5
TGCAGCTGCAAAGTGACCTGGGGTGTACAAGAGACCCAGTACTTC
CSCKVTWGVQETQYF
>TRBV30|TRBD1|NA|TRBJ2-3
TGTGCCTGGACCCGGACAGGTATCTTAGATACGCAGTATTTT
CAWTRTGILDTQYF
>TRBV30|NA|NA|TRBJ1-2
TGTGCCTGGAGGGGGGGCCGGGATGGCTACACCTTC
CAWRGGRDGYTF
>TRBV4-3|TRBD1|NA|TRBJ1-2
TGCGCCAGCAGCCAAGGAAGGGGGACAGGGGTTAACTATGGCTACACCTTC
CASSQGRGTGVNYGYTF
>TRBV7-2|NA|NA|TRBJ2-7
TGTGCCAGCAGCTCGCCGGCTGTCAGGGGTGGGTACGAGCAGTACTTC
CASSSPAVRGGYEQYF
>TRBV29-1|NA|NA|TRBJ2-2
TGCAGCGCCCGGGAGTCCGGGGAGCTGTTTTTT
CSARESGELFF
>TRBV5-5|NA|NA|TRBJ1-2
TGTGCCAGCAGCTCTGGCGGTGGCGGTGGCTACACCTTC
CASSSGGGGGYTF
>TRBV9|NA|NA|TRBJ2-3
TGTGCCAGCAGCGGACTAGGGGTCGGCGCAGATACGCAGTATTTT
CASSGLGVGADTQYF
>TRBV7-9|TRBD2|NA|TRBJ2-3
TGTGCCAGCAGCTTGGGACTAGCGGGGGTGACAGATACGCAGTATTTT
CASSLGLAGVTDTQYF
>TRBV30|NA|once|TRBJ1-1
TGTGCCTGGAGTGTCAGCCTTTACACTGAAGCTTTCTTT
CAWSVSLYTEAFF
>TRBV28|NA|NA|TRBJ1-4
TGTGCCAGCAGGTACCTGGGGGAACTGTTTTTT
CASRYLGELFF
>TRBV6-1|NA|few|TRBJ2-1
TGTGCCAGCAGCTGGGGGTCGGAGGTCGGGTACAATGAGCAGTTCTTC
CASSWGSEVGYNEQFF
>TRBV20-1|NA|NA|TRBJ2-5
TGCAGTGCTAGAACTGGTCAAGAGACCCAGTACTTC
CSARTGQETQYF
>TRBV5-1|NA|NA|TRBJ1-6
TGCGCCAGCGCATCCGGAGGACATGGAGATTCACCCCTCCACTTT
CASASGGHGDSPLHF
>TRBV5-4|TRBD2|NA|TRBJ2-1
TGTGCCAGCAGCTTGCTTGGTAGCGGGGCCAATGAGCAGTTCTTC
CASSLLGSGANEQFF
>TRBV5-1|NA|NA|TRBJ2-5
TGCGCCAGCAGCTTGAAGCAAGAGACCCAGTACTTC
CASSLKQETQYF
>TRBV9|NA|NA|TRBJ1-1
TGTGCCAGCAGCGCCGGACGGGCGGGGACTGAAGCTTTCTTT
CASSAGRAGTEAFF
>TRBV2|NA|NA|TRBJ2-5
TGTGCCAGCAGTGAGTTCCGGGGGAAACAAGAGACCCAGTACTTC
CASSEFRGKQETQYF
>TRBV5-4|TRBD1|NA|TRBJ2-5
TGTGCCAGCAGAACAGGGGTCCAAGAGACCCAGTACTTC
CASRTGVQETQYF
>TRBV7-9|NA|NA|TRBJ1-4
TGTGCCAGCAGTGAGACGGATCCCGCAACTAATGAAAAACTGTTTTTT
CASSETDPATNEKLFF
>TRBV18|NA|NA|TRBJ2-2
TGTGCCAGCTCACCATCCGGGGACACCGGGGAGCTGTTTTTT
CASSPSGDTGELFF
>TRBV29-1|NA|NA|TRBJ1-1
TGCAGCGTTGGCAGGGGAGGGGAAGCTTTCTTT
CSVGRGGEAFF